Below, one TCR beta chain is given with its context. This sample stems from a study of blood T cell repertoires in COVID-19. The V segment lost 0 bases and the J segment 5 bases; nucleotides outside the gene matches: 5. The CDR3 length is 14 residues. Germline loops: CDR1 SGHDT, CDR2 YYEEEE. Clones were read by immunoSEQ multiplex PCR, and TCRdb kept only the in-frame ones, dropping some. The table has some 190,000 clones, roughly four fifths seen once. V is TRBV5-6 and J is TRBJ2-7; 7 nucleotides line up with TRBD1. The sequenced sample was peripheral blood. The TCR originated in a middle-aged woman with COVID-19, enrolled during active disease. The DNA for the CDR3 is TGTGCCAGCAGCTTGGGAAGGGGGCTGAACGAGCAGTACGTC. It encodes CASSLGRGLNEQYV.